This note documents a single T cell receptor beta chain sequence. The CDR3 runs to 16 residues. V shed 4 bases, J shed 4 bases, and the junction held 5 bases outside the gene matches. CDR1 and CDR2 from the germline V gene are LGHNA and YSLEER. Per the original data handling: From reference gene primer amplification, estimates of nucleated cell counts were derived. Libraries were prepared by immunoSEQ multiplex PCR; TCRdb keeps only in-frame clonotypes and omits some of them. V and J calls and clone size are given by that table; D and trimming were obtained from the DNA. The sample carries 150,000 to 200,000 clones, 82% recorded once. This sample is drawn from a study of blood T cell repertoires in COVID-19. Study-wide background: The United States, Italy and Spain provided the acute and convalescent COVID-19 samples. Sources were T cells, B-cell-depleted T cells, or PBMCs; the material itself was cDNA or gDNA.

Sequenced material: peripheral blood. J is TRBJ2-1 and V is TRBV4-3, with 12 bases matching TRBD2. The receptor was derived from an elderly woman with acute or convalescent COVID-19. This CDR3 is CASSPGTSGSYNEQFF. The CDR3 DNA reads as TGCGCCAGCAGCCCAGGGACTAGCGGGTCGTACAATGAGCAGTTCTTC.